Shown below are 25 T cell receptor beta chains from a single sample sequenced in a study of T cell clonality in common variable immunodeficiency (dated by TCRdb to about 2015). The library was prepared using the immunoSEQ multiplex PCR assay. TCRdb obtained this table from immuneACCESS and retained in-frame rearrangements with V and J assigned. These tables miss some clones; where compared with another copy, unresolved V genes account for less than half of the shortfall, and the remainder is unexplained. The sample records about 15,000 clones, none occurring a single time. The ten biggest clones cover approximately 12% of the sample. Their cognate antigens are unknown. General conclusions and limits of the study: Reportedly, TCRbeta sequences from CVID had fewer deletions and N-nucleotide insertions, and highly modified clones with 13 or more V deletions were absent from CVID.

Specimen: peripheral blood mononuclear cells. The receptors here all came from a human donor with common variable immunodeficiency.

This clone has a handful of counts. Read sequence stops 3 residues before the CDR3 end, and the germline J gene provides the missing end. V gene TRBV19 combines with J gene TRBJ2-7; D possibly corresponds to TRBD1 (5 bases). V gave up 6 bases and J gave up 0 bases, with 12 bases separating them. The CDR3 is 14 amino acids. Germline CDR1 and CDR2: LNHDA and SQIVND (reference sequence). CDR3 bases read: TGTGCCAGTAGAAGGGGCCCCAACTCCTACGAG. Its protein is CASRRGPNSYE. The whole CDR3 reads CASRRGPNSYEQYF.

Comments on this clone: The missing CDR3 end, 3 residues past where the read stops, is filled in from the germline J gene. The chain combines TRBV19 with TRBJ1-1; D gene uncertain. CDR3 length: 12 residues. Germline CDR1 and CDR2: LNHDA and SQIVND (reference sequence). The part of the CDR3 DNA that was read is TGTGCCAGTAGTATAGCCGGGGTTCCC. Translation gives CASSIAGVP. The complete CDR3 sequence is CASSIAGVPAFF.

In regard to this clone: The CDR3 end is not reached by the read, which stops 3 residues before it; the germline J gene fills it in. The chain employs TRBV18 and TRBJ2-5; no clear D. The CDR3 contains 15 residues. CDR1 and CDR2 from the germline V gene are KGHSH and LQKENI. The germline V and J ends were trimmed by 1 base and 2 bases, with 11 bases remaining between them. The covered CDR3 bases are TGTGCCAGCTCACCACAACAACAGTTACAAGAGACC. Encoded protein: CASSPQQQLQET. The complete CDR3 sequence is CASSPQQQLQETQYF.

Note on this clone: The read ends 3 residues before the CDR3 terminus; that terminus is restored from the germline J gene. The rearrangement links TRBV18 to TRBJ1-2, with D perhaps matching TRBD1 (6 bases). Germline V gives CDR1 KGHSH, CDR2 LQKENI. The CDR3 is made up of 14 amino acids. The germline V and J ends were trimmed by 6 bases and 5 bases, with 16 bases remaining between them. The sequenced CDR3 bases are TGTGCCAGCTCGCCGGAATTCAGGGGATATGGC. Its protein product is CASSPEFRGYG. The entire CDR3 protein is CASSPEFRGYGYTF.

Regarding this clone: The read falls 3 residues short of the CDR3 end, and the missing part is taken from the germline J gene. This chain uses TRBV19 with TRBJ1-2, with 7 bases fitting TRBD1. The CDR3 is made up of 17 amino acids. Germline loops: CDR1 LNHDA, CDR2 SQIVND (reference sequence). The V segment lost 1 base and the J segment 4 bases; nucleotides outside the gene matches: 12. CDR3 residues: CASSIAHSDRSGYGYTF. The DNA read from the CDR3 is TGTGCCAGTAGTATAGCCCACTCGGACAGGTCTGGCTATGGC.

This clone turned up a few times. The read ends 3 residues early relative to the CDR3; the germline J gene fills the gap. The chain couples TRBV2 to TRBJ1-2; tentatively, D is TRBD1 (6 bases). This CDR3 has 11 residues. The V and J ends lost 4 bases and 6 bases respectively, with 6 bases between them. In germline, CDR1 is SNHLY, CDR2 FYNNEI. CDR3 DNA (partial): TGTGCCAGCAGTGCAGGGGATGGC. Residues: CASSAGDG. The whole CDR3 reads CASSAGDGYTF.

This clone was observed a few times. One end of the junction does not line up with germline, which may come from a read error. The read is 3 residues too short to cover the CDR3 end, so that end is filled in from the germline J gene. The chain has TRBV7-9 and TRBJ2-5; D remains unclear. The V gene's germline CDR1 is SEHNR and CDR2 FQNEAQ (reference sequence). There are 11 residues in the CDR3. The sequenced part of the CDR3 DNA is TGTTCCAGCACAGCCGGGGAGACC. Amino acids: CSSTAGET. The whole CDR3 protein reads CSSTAGETQYF.

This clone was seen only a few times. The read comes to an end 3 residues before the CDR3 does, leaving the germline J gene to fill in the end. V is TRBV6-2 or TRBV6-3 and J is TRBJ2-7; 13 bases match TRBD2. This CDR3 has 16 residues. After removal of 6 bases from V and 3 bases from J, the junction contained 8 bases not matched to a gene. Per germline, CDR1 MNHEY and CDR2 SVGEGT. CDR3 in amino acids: CASSDRTSGGFYEQYF. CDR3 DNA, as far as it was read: TGTGCCAGCAGCGATCGGACTAGCGGGGGATTCTACGAG.

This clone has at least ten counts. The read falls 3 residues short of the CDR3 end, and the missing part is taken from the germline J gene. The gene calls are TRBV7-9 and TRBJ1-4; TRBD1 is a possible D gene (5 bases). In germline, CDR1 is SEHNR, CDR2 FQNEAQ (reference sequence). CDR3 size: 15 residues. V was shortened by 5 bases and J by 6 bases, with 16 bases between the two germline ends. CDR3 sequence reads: CASSPGLGSHEKLFF. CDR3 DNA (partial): TGTGCCAGCAGCCCAGGGCTAGGTTCTCATGAAAAA.

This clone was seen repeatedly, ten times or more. Partial CDR3 DNA: TGTGCCATCTGGAGCGGGGCCGGAGATACG. Translation gives CAIWSGAGDT. In full, the CDR3 is CAIWSGAGDTQYF. This sequence joins TRBV10-3 and TRBJ2-3, with 7 bases matching TRBD2. Coverage ceases 3 residues before the CDR3 finishes, and the germline J gene fills in the end. V lost 8 bases to trimming and J lost 5 bases; unmatched junction nucleotides: 7. This CDR3 comprises 13 residues. The germline CDR1 and CDR2 sequences are ENHRY and SYGVKD.

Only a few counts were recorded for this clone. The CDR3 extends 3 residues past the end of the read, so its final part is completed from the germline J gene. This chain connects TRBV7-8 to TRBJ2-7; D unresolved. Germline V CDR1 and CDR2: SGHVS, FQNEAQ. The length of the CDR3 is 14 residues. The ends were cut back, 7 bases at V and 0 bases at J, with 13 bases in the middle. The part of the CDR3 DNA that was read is TGTGCCAGCACTCGACTGGCTAGCTCCTACGAG. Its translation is CASTRLASSYE. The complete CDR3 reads CASTRLASSYEQYF. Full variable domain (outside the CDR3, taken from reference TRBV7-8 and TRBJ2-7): GAGVSQSPRYKVAKRGQDVALRCDPISGHVSLFWYQQALGQGPEFLTYFQNEAQLDKSGLPSDRFFAERPEGSVSTLKIQRTQQEDSAVYLCASTRLASSYEQYFGPGTRLTVT.

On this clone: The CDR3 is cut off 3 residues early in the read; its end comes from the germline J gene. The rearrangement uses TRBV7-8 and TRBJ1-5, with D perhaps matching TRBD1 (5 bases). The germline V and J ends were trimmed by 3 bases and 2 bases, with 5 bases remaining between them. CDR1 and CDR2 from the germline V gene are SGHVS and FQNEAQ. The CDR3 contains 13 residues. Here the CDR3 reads CASSLTGNQPQHF. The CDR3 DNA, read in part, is TGTGCCAGCAGCTTGACAGGCAATCAGCCC.

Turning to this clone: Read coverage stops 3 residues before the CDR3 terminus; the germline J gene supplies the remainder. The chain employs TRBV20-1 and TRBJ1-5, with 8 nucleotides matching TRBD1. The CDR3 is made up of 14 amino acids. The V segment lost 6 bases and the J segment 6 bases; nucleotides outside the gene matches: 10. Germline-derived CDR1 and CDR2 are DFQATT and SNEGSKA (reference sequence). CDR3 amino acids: CSARQGFEFQPQHF. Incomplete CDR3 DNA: TGCAGTGCGAGACAGGGGTTTGAGTTTCAGCCC.

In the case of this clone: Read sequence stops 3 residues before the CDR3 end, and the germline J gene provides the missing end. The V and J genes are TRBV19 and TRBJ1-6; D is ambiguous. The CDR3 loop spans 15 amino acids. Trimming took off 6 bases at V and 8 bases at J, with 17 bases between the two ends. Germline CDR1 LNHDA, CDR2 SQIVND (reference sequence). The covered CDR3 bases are TGTGCCAGTAGCACCGGCGGGGATTACGATTCACCC. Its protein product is CASSTGGDYDSP. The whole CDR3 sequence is CASSTGGDYDSPLHF.

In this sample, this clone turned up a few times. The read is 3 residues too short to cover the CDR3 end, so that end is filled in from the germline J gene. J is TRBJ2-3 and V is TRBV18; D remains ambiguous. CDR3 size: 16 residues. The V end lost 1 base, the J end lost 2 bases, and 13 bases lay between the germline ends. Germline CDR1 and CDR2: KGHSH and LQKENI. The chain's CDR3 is CASSPLWAEATDTQYF. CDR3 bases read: TGTGCCAGCTCACCACTCTGGGCAGAAGCCACAGATACG. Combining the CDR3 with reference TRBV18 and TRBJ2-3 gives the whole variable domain NAGVMQNPRHLVRRRGQEARLRCSPMKGHSHVYWYRQLPEEGLKFMVYLQKENIIDESGMPKERFSAEFPKEGPSILRIQQVVRGDSAAYFCASSPLWAEATDTQYFGPGTRLTVL.

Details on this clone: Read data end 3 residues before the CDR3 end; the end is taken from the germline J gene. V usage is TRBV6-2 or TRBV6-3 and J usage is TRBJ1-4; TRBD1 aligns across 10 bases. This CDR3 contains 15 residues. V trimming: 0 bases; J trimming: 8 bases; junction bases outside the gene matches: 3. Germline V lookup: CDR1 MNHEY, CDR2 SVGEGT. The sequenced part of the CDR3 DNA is TGTGCCAGCAGTTACTCCGCGACAGGGGGCGAAAAA. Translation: CASSYSATGGEK. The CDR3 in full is CASSYSATGGEKLFF.

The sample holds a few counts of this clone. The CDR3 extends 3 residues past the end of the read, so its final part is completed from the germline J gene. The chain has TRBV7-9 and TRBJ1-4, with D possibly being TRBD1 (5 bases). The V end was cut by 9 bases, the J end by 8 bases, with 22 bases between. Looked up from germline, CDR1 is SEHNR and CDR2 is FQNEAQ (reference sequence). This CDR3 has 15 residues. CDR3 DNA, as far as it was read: TGTGCCAGTGGAGGGACGGGGGTCTACGGCGAAAAA. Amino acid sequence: CASGGTGVYGEK. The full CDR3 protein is CASGGTGVYGEKLFF.

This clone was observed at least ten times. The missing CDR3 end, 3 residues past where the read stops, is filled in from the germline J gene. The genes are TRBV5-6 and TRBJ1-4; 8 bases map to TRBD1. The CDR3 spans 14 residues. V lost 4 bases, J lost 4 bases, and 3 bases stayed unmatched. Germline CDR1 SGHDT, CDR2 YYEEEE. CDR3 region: CASSVRGHNEKLFF. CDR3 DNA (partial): TGTGCCAGCAGCGTCAGGGGGCATAATGAAAAA.

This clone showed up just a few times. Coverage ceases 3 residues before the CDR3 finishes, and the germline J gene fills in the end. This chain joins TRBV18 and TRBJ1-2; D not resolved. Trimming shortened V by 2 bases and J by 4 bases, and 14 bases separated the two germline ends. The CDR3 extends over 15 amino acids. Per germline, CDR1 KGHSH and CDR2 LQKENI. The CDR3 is CASSPGQRVIYGYTF. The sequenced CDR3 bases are TGTGCCAGCTCACCAGGGCAAAGGGTAATCTATGGC.

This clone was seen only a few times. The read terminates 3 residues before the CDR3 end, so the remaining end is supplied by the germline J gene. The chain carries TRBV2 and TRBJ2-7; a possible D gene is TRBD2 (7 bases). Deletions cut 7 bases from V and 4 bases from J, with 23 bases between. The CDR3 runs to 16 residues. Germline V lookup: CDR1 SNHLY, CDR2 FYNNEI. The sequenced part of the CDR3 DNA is TGTGCCAGCAACCTAGGGGGGGGTAATCCCCCTTACGAG. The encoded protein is CASNLGGGNPPYE. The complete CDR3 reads CASNLGGGNPPYEQYF.

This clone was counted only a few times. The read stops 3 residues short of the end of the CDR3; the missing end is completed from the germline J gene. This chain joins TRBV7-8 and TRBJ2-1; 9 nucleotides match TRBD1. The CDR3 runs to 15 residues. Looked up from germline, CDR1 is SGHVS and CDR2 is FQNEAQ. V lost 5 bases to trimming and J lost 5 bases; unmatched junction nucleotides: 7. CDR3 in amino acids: CASSPRQGVHNEQFF. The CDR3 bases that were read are TGTGCCAGCAGCCCTCGACAGGGGGTCCACAATGAG.

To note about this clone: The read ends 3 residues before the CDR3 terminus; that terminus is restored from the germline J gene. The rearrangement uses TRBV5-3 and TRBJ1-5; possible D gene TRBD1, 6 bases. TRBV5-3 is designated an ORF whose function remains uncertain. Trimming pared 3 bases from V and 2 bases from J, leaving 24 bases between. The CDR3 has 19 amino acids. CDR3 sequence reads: CARSWTSGTLGGGNQPQHF. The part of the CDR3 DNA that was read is TGTGCCAGAAGCTGGACCTCCGGGACACTTGGAGGGGGCAATCAGCCC.

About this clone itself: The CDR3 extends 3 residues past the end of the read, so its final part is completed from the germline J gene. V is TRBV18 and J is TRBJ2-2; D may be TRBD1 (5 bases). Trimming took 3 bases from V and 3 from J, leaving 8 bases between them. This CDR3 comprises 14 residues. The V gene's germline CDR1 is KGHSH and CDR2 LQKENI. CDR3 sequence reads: CASSPVTDTGELFF. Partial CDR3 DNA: TGTGCCAGCTCACCCGTGACAGACACCGGGGAG.

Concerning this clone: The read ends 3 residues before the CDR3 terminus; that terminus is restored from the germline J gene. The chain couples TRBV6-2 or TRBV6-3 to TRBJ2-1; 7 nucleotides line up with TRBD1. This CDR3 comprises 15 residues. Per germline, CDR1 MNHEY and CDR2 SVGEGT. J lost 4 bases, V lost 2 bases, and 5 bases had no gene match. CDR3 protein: CASSYGPGGYNEQFF. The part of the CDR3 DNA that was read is TGTGCCAGCAGTTACGGGCCAGGGGGATACAATGAG.

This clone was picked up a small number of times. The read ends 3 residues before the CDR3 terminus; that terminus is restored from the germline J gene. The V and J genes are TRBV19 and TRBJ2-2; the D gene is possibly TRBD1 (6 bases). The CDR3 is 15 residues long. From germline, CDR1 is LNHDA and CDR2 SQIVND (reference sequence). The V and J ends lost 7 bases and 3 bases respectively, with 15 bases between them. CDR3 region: CASMFSAGDTGELFF. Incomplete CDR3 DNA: TGTGCCAGTATGTTTTCGGCAGGGGACACCGGGGAG.